Listed here are 23 T cell receptor beta chains from one sample, sequenced in a study of cytomegalovirus exposure and HLA in healthy donors. The PCR used 60 Vbeta and 13 Jbeta primers. Sequencing used immunoSEQ multiplex PCR; TCRdb keeps in-frame clones, though not all of them. Among 180,000 or so clones, approximately 9.5% were seen once, and the ten largest hold 1% to 1.5%. The sample comprised PBMCs. These receptors were taken from a woman in her twenties or thirties in good health and CMV-seropositive.

This clone turned up a few times. V and J are TRBV6-5 and TRBJ2-7; no definite D call. CDR1 MNHEY and CDR2 SVGAGI come from the germline V gene. V was cut by 0 bases and J by 8 bases, with 11 bases left in between. CDR3 length: 13 residues. DNA of the CDR3: TGTGCCAGCAGTTACTCATCGAGCCTGAAGCAGTACTTC. It yields the protein CASSYSSSLKQYF.

This clone was seen only a few times. The chain combines TRBV5-1 with TRBJ2-3, with TRBD1 identical over 8 bases. The CDR3 contains 15 residues. The germline gives CDR1 SGHRS, CDR2 YFSETQ. J was trimmed by 1 base and V by 1 base; bases with no gene match: 2. CDR3 sequence (DNA): TGCGCCAGCAGCTTGAGGACAGGGCGCACAGATACGCAGTATTTT. This translates into CASSLRTGRTDTQYF.

This clone was picked up a small number of times. V usage is TRBV6-1 and J usage is TRBJ1-5; tentative D call: TRBD1 (6 bases). Trimming took 2 bases from V and 0 from J, leaving 17 bases between them. CDR3 length equals 18 residues. Per the germline V gene, CDR1 is MNHNS and CDR2 is SASEGT. DNA of the CDR3: TGTGCCAGCAGTGAAAAAGAAAGAGGACAGCTTAGCAATCAGCCCCAGCATTTT. Amino acids: CASSEKERGQLSNQPQHF.

The CDR3 sequence: CSVESGVDTEAFF. The CDR3 coding sequence is TGCAGCGTTGAGTCAGGGGTGGACACTGAAGCTTTCTTT. The chain employs TRBV29-1 and TRBJ1-1; possible D gene TRBD1, 6 bases. CDR1 is SQVTM and CDR2 is ANQGSEA in the germline V gene. This CDR3 comprises 13 residues. Trimming shortened V by 3 bases and J by 3 bases, and 11 bases separated the two germline ends.

In its sample, this clone was seen a few times. The gene calls are TRBV19 and TRBJ2-7; tentative D call: TRBD1 (6 bases). The CDR3 loop spans 16 amino acids. CDR1 and CDR2 (germline): LNHDA, SQIVND (reference sequence). The V end was cut by 1 base, the J end by 3 bases, with 16 bases between. This CDR3 is CASSIVRTATGYEQYF. The CDR3 nucleotides read TGTGCCAGTAGTATAGTTCGGACAGCGACGGGCTACGAGCAGTACTTC.

This sequence joins TRBV5-1 and TRBJ2-5; D is ambiguous. Trimming removed 3 bases from V and 6 bases from J, with 9 bases in between. Germline V gene data show CDR1 as SGHRS and CDR2 as YFSETQ. CDR3 length equals 12 residues. The CDR3, as DNA: TGCGCCAGCAGCTCCAGCGAGCAGACCCAGTACTTC. Translated: CASSSSEQTQYF.

V is TRBV2 and J is TRBJ1-5; D is unresolved. The CDR3 runs to 15 residues. Trimming stripped 6 bases from V and 0 bases from J, with 12 bases between. CDR1 is SNHLY, CDR2 FYNNEI, per germline. The CDR3: CASRGEGNSNQPQHF. The CDR3 region has the DNA TGTGCCAGCAGGGGCGAAGGTAATAGCAATCAGCCCCAGCATTTT.

This clone was observed a few times. The chain joins TRBV10-3 to TRBJ2-2; 10 bases agree with TRBD1. The V gene's germline CDR1 is ENHRY and CDR2 SYGVKD. Trimming at V came to 4 bases and at J to 6 bases, leaving 2 bases not matched to a gene. CDR3 length: 14 residues. In DNA form, the CDR3 reads TGTGCCATCAGTGGGACAGGGGGGGCCGGGGAGCTGTTTTTT. As protein: CAISGTGGAGELFF.

This chain uses TRBV7-7 with TRBJ2-5, with 8 bases lining up with TRBD1. V lost 5 bases, J lost 5 bases, and 4 bases stayed unmatched. This CDR3 region has 13 residues. Per germline, CDR1 SSHAT and CDR2 FNYEAQ (reference sequence). The CDR3 region has the DNA TGTGCCAGCAGCCGACAGGGGTATGAGACCCAGTACTTC. It codes for CASSRQGYETQYF.

This clone appeared a few times. The chain is built from TRBV5-4 and TRBJ2-7; D uncertain. V was pared by 0 bases and J by 2 bases, with 12 bases between. Germline loops: CDR1 SGHNT, CDR2 YYREEE (reference sequence). The length of the CDR3 is 15 residues. CDR3 sequence (DNA): TGTGCCAGCAGCTTGGATTTGGCAAGCGCCTACGAGCAGTACTTC. This encodes CASSLDLASAYEQYF.

This clone was observed a handful of times. The DNA for the CDR3 is TGTGCCAGCAGTGGTAGCGGGTTCTCCTACGAGCAGTACTTC. This gives the protein CASSGSGFSYEQYF. The gene calls are TRBV6-1 and TRBJ2-7; 7 bases align to TRBD2. CDR1 MNHNS and CDR2 SASEGT come from the germline V gene. The CDR3 is 14 amino acids. V trimming: 4 bases; J trimming: 0 bases; junction bases outside the gene matches: 3.

V is TRBV5-3 and J is TRBJ2-7; 7 bases fit TRBD2. TRBV5-3 is reported as an ORF; its role is uncertain. The CDR3 loop spans 15 amino acids. The trim removed 4 bases at V and 5 bases at J, leaving 12 bases unmatched. The CDR3 DNA sequence: TGTGCCAGAAGCGATACCGAAGAGCGGGATCACGAGCAGTACTTC. Its translation: CARSDTEERDHEQYF.

In its sample, this clone was seen a few times. The chain couples TRBV9 to TRBJ2-2, with TRBD2 matching over 10 bases. Germline CDR1 reads SGDLS; CDR2 reads YYNGEE. V was pared by 4 bases and J by 0 bases, with 6 bases of the junction left unmatched. The CDR3 has 17 residues. CDR3 region: CASSTGGLAANTGELFF. CDR3 in DNA: TGTGCCAGCAGCACCGGAGGACTAGCGGCGAACACCGGGGAGCTGTTTTTT.

The chain combines TRBV27 with TRBJ1-2; 8 nucleotides align to TRBD1. With V trimmed by 4 bases and J by 0 bases, 4 bases remained unmatched. The CDR3 runs to 15 residues. Germline V gene lookup returns CDR1 MNHEY and CDR2 SMNVEV (reference sequence). The chain's CDR3 is CASSSRQGTNYGYTF. CDR3 nucleotide sequence: TGTGCCAGCAGTTCCCGACAGGGGACTAACTATGGCTACACCTTC.

This rearrangement joins TRBV5-1 to TRBJ1-1; TRBD1 aligns across 9 bases. The CDR3 has 17 residues. V shed 0 bases and J 1 base; nucleotides not matched to a gene: 7. Per the germline V gene, CDR1 is SGHRS and CDR2 is YFSETQ. CDR3 coding DNA: TGCGCCAGCAGCTTGGCCCTTGGGACAGGGACGAACACTGAAGCTTTCTTT. This translates into CASSLALGTGTNTEAFF.

This clone was recorded a few times. V and J are TRBV2 and TRBJ1-2, with a possible D match to TRBD1 (6 bases). The CDR3 runs 14 residues. Germline CDR1 reads SNHLY; CDR2 reads FYNNEI. Deletions cut 4 bases from V and 3 bases from J, with 12 bases between. DNA of the CDR3: TGTGCCAGCAGTGTGGACAGACCCTACTATGGCTACACCTTC. As protein: CASSVDRPYYGYTF.

There are a few counts of this clone. V is TRBV2 and J is TRBJ2-2; 9 nucleotides line up with TRBD2. V lost 7 bases and J lost 2; bases outside the gene matches: 2. Germline CDR1 is SNHLY and CDR2 is FYNNEI. The CDR3 runs 14 residues. This CDR3 reads CASKLAGNTGELFF. The CDR3 nucleotides read TGTGCCAGCAAACTAGCGGGTAACACCGGGGAGCTGTTTTTT.

The chain uses TRBV7-3 and TRBJ2-2; 9 nucleotides line up with TRBD2. CDR1 is SGHTA, CDR2 FQGTGA, per germline. The length of the CDR3 is 18 residues. Trimming took 1 base from V and 3 from J; bases not matched to a gene: 9. CDR3 sequence (DNA): TGTGCCAGCAGCTTAAGAGCTAGCGGGGACTTGGACACCGGGGAGCTGTTTTTT. Amino acids: CASSLRASGDLDTGELFF.

The chain links TRBV7-9 to TRBJ2-1, with 13 positions matching TRBD2. CDR1 is SEHNR, CDR2 FQNEAQ, per germline (reference sequence). V gave up 4 bases and J gave up 3 bases; unmatched junction bases: 12. This CDR3 region has 19 residues. The CDR3 DNA sequence: TGTGCCAGCAGCTCCCTACTAGCGGGAGGGCCTGGGTACTACAATGAGCAGTTCTTC. This codes for CASSSLLAGGPGYYNEQFF.

This clone was counted a few times. The genes are TRBV2 and TRBJ2-7; TRBD1 matches at 10 bases. Unmatched junction bases numbered 8, after V lost 7 bases and J lost 5 bases. Per the germline V gene, CDR1 is SNHLY and CDR2 is FYNNEI. This CDR3 has 14 amino acids. The CDR3 loop is CASKSTGGSDEQYF. CDR3 bases: TGTGCCAGCAAATCGACAGGGGGCTCGGACGAGCAGTACTTC.

The chain links TRBV7-9 to TRBJ2-3, with 9 bases lining up with TRBD2. The germline V gene has CDR1 SEHNR and CDR2 FQNEAQ (reference sequence). Trimming took 4 bases from V and 3 from J; bases not matched to a gene: 2. This CDR3 spans 14 amino acids. CDR3 nucleotides: TGTGCCAGCAGCTCTAGCGGGGAGACAGATACGCAGTATTTT. Translation gives CASSSSGETDTQYF.

There are a few counts of this clone. This chain links TRBV7-9 with TRBJ2-3, with 9 bases that match TRBD2. The CDR3 covers 14 residues. CDR1 and CDR2 from the germline V gene are SEHNR and FQNEAQ (reference sequence). The J segment lost 2 bases and the V segment lost 9 bases, leaving 6 bases of the junction unmatched. The CDR3 protein is CASSGRITTDTQYF. Here the CDR3 DNA reads TGTGCCAGTAGCGGGAGAATTACCACAGATACGCAGTATTTT.

The chain couples TRBV4-1 to TRBJ2-5; a possible D gene is TRBD2 (5 bases). CDR3 length: 14 residues. The germline gives CDR1 MGHRA, CDR2 YSYEKL. V lost 1 base, J lost 4 bases, and 10 bases lay in between. This CDR3 reads CASSQGLAGETQYF. The CDR3 coding sequence is TGCGCCAGCAGCCAAGGTCTAGCAGGAGAGACCCAGTACTTC.